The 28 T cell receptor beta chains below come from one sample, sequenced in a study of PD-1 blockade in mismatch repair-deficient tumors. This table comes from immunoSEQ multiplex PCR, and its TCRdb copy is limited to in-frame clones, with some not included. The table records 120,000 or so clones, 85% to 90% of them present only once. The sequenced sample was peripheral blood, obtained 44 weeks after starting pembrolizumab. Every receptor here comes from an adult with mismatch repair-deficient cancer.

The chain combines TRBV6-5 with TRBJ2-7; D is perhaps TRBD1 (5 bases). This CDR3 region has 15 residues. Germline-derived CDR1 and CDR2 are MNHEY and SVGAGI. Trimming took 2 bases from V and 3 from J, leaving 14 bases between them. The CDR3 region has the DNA TGTGCCAGCAGTTACGACAGTGGGTCTATCTACGAGCAGTACTTC. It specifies CASSYDSGSIYEQYF.

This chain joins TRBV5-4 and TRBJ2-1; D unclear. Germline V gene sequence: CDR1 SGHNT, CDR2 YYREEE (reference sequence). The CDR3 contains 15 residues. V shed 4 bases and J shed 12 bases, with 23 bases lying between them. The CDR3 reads CASSPDPTPTSGQFF. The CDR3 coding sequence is TGTGCCAGCAGCCCAGACCCCACTCCGACGAGTGGGCAGTTCTTC.

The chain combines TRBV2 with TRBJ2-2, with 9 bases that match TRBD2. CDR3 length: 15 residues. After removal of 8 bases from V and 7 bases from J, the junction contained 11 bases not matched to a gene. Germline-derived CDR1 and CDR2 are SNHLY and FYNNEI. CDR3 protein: CASSSLAGVFGELFF. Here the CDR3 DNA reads TGTGCCAGCTCGAGTTTAGCGGGAGTCTTCGGGGAGCTGTTTTTT.

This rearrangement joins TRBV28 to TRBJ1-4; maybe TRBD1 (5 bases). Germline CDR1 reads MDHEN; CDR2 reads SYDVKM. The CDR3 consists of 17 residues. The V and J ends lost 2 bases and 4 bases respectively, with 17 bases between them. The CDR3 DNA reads TGTGCCAGCAGTTTAAGGCCCTTGGGACTCCGTAATGAAAAACTGTTTTTT. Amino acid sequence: CASSLRPLGLRNEKLFF. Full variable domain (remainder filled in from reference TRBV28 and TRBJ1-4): DVKVTQSSRYLVKRTGEKVFLECVQDMDHENMFWYRQDPGLGLRLIYFSYDVKMKEKGDIPEGYSVSREKKERFSLILESASTNQTSMYLCASSLRPLGLRNEKLFFGSGTQLSVL.

The CDR3 DNA reads TGCAGCGTTGATCCGGGCTCCGGCATGAACACTGAAGCTTTCTTT. This encodes CSVDPGSGMNTEAFF. The chain employs TRBV29-1 and TRBJ1-1, with no clear D. CDR1 is SQVTM, CDR2 ANQGSEA, per germline. Trimming shortened V by 3 bases and J by 0 bases, and 14 bases separated the two germline ends. The CDR3 sequence is 15 residues long.

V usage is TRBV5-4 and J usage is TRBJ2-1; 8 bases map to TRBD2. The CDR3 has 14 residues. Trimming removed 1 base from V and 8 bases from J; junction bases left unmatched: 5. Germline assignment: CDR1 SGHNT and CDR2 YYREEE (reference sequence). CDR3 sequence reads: CASSLTSGRHEQFF. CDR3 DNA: TGTGCCAGCAGCTTGACTAGCGGCCGCCATGAGCAGTTCTTC.

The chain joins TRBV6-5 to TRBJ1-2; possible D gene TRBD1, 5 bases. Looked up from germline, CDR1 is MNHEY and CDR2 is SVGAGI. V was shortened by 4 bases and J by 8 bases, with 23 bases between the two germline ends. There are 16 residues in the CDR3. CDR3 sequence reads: CASSLLPRDSESGYTF. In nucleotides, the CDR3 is TGTGCCAGCAGTTTACTCCCCCGGGACTCTGAGAGCGGCTACACCTTC.

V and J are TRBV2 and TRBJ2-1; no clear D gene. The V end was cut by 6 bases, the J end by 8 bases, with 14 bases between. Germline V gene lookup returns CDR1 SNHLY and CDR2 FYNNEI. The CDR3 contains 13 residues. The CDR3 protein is CASSWLVPHEQFF. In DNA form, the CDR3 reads TGTGCCAGCAGCTGGTTAGTTCCCCATGAGCAGTTCTTC.

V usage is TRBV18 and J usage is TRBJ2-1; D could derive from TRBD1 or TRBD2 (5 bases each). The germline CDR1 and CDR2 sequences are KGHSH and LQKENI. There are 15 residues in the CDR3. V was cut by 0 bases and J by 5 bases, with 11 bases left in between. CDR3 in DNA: TGTGCCAGCTCACCACCCGGGATGGACAACAATGAGCAGTTCTTC. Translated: CASSPPGMDNNEQFF.

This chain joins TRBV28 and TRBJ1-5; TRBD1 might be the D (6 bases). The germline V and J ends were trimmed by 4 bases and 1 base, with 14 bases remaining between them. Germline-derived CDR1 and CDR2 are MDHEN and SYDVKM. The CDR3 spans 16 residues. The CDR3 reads CASSSGGPASNQPQHF. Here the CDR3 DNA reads TGTGCCAGCAGTTCGGGGGGGCCAGCGAGCAATCAGCCCCAGCATTTT.

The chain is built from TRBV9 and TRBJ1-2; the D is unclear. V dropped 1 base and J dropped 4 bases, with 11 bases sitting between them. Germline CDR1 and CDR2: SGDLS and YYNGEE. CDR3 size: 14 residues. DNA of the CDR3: TGTGCCAGCAGCGTATCGGCAACTAGCTATGGCTACACCTTC. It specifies CASSVSATSYGYTF. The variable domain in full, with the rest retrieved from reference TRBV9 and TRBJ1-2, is DSGVTQTPKHLITATGQRVTLRCSPRSGDLSVYWYQQSLDQGLQFLIQYYNGEERAKGNILERFSAQQFPDLHSELNLSSLELGDSALYFCASSVSATSYGYTFGSGTRLTVV.

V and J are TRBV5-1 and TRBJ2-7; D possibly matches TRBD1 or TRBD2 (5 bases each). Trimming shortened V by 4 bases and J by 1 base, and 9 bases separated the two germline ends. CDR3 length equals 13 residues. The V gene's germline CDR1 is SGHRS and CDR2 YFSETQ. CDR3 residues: CASSGTFSYEQYF. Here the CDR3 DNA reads TGCGCCAGCAGCGGGACCTTTTCCTACGAGCAGTACTTC.

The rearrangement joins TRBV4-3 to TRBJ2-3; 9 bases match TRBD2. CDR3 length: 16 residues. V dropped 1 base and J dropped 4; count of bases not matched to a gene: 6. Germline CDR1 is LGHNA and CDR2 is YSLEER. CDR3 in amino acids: CASSQVGSGSSDTQYF. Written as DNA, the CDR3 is TGCGCCAGCAGCCAAGTTGGTAGCGGGAGCTCAGATACGCAGTATTTT.

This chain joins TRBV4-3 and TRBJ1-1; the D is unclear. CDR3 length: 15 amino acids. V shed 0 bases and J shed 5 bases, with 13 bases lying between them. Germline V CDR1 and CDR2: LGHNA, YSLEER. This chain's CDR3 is CASSQDFNSYTEAFF. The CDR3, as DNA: TGCGCCAGCAGCCAAGATTTTAACAGCTATACTGAAGCTTTCTTT.

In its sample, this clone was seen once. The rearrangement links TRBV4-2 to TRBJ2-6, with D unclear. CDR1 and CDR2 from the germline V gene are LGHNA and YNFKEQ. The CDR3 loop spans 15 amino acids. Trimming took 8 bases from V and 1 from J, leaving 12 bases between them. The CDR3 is CASQKGRSGANVLTF. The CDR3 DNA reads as TGTGCCAGCCAAAAAGGACGGTCTGGGGCCAACGTCCTGACTTTC.

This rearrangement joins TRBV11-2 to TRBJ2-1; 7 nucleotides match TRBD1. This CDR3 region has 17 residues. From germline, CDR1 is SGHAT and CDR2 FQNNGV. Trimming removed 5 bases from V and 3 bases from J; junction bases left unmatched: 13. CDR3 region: CASSTYRGLKDYNEQFF. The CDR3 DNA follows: TGTGCCAGCAGCACTTACAGGGGTCTCAAAGACTACAATGAGCAGTTCTTC.

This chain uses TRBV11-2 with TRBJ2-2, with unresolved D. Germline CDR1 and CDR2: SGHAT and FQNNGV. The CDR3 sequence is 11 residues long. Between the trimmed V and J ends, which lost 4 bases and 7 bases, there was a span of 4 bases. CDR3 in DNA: TGTGCCAGCAGCTGGGGCGGGGAGCTGTTTTTT. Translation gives CASSWGGELFF. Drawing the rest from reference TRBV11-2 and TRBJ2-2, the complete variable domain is EAGVAQSPRYKIIEKRQSVAFWCNPISGHATLYWYQQILGQGPKLLIQFQNNGVVDDSQLPKDRFSAERLKGVDSTLKIQPAKLEDSAVYLCASSWGGELFFGEGSRLTVL.

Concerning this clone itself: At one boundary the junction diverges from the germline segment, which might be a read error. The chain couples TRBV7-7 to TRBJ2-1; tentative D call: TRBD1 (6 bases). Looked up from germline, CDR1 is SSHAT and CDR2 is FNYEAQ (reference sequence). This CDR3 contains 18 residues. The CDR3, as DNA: TGTGCTAGCAGCTTAGGTACAGGGCCCAGTCCCAGTGACAATGAGCAGTTCTTC. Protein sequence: CASSLGTGPSPSDNEQFF. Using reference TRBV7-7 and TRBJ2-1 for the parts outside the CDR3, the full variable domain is GAGVSQSPRYKVTKRGQDVTLRCDPISSHATLYWYQQALGQGPEFLTYFNYEAQPDKSGLPSDRFSAERPEGSISTLTIQRTEQRDSAMYRCASSLGTGPSPSDNEQFFGPGTRLTVL.

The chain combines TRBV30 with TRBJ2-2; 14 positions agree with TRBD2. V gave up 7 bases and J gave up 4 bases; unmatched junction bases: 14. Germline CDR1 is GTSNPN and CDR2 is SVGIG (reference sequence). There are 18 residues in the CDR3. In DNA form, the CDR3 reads TGTGCCTCGAACCCGGGACTAGCGGGAGCGTACGGCACCGGGGAGCTGTTTTTT. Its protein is CASNPGLAGAYGTGELFF.

The CDR3, as DNA: TGCGCCAGCAGCCACTCAGGGAGTGAGCAGTACTTC. This gives the protein CASSHSGSEQYF. The V gene is TRBV4-1, the J gene TRBJ2-7; D possibly uses TRBD1 or TRBD2 (5 bases each). Germline CDR1 and CDR2: MGHRA and YSYEKL. Trimming left V 3 bases short and J 7 bases short, with 10 bases between. The CDR3 loop spans 12 amino acids.

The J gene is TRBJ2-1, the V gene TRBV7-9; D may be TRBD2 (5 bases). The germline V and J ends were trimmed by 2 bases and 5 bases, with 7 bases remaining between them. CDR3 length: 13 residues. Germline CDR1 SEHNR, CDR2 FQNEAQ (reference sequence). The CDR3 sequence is CASSLIANNEQFF. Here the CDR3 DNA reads TGTGCCAGCAGCTTAATAGCGAACAATGAGCAGTTCTTC.

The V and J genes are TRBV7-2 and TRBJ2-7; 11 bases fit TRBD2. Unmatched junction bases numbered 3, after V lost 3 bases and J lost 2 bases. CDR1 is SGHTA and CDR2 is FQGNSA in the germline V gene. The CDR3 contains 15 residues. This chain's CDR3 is CASSFGLAGPYEQYF. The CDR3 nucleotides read TGTGCCAGCAGCTTCGGACTAGCGGGCCCCTACGAGCAGTACTTC. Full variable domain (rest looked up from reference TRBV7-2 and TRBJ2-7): GAGVSQSPSNKVTEKGKDVELRCDPISGHTALYWYRQSLGQGLEFLIYFQGNSAPDKSGLPSDRFSAERTGGSVSTLTIQRTQQEDSAVYLCASSFGLAGPYEQYFGPGTRLTVT.

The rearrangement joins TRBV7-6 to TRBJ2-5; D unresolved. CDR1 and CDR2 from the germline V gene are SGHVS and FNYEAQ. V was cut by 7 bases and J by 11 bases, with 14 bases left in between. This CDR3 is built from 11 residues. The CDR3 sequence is CASTPLRNQYF. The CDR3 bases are TGTGCCAGCACTCCACTACGTAATCAGTACTTC. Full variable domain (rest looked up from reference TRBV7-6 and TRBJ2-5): GAGVSQSPRYKVTKRGQDVALRCDPISGHVSLYWYRQALGQGPEFLTYFNYEAQQDKSGLPNDRFSAERPEGSISTLTIQRTEQRDSAMYRCASTPLRNQYFGPGTRLLVL.

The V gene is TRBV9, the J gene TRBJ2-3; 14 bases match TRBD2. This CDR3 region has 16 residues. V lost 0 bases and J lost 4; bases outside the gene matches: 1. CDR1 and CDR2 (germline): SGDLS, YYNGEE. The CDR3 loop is CASSVGGLAGADTQYF. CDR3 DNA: TGTGCCAGCAGCGTAGGGGGACTAGCGGGAGCAGATACGCAGTATTTT.

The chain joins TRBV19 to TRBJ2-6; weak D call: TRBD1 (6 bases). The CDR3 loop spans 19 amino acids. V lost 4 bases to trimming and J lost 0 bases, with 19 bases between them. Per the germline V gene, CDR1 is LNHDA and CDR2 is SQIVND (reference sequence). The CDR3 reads CASSTLQGPYTSGANVLTF. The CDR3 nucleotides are TGTGCCAGTAGTACGCTACAGGGTCCCTATACCTCTGGGGCCAACGTCCTGACTTTC.

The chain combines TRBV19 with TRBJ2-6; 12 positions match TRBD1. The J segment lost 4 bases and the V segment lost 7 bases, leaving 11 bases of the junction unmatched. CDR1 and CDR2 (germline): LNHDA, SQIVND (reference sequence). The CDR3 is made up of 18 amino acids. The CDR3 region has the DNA TGTGCCAGTAATGACCCCGGGACAGGGGGCGCAGGGGCCAACGTCCTGACTTTC. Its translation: CASNDPGTGGAGANVLTF. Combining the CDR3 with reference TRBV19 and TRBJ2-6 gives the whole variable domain DGGITQSPKYLFRKEGQNVTLSCEQNLNHDAMYWYRQDPGQGLRLIYYSQIVNDFQKGDIAEGYSVSREKKESFPLTVTSAQKNPTAFYLCASNDPGTGGAGANVLTFGAGSRLTVL.

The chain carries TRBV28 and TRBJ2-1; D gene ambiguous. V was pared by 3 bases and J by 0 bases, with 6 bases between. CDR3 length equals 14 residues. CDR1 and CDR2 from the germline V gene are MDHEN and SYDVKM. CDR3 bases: TGTGCCAGCAGTTTCTCGAACTCCTACAATGAGCAGTTCTTC. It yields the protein CASSFSNSYNEQFF.

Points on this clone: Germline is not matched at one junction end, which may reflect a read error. The CDR3 DNA is TGCGCCAGCAGCTTGGACGGGGGAACCTATGAGCAGTACTTC. Translating it yields CASSLDGGTYEQYF. The V call is TRBV5-1, the J call TRBJ2-7, with D possibly matching TRBD2 (6 bases). This CDR3 has 14 amino acids. CDR1 is SGHRS, CDR2 YFSETQ, per germline.